These 18 T cell receptor beta chains share one sample of origin, sequenced in a study of blood T cell repertoires in COVID-19. Sequencing was performed with immunoSEQ multiplex PCR; in TCRdb, only in-frame clones are kept and a portion is missing. The table records approximately 240,000 clones, roughly 82% of them present only once. The sequenced sample consisted of peripheral blood. These TCRs come from a woman aged 40 to 50 who had recovered from COVID-19.

The chain combines TRBV5-1 with TRBJ1-4; the D gene is possibly TRBD1 (5 bases). CDR1 SGHRS and CDR2 YFSETQ come from the germline V gene. This CDR3 spans 14 amino acids. Trimming removed 5 bases from V and 8 bases from J, with 16 bases in between. The CDR3 bases are TGCGCCAGCAGTCCCGGGAACGGGGGAGAAAAACTGTTTTTT. Translation gives CASSPGNGGEKLFF.

V gene TRBV9 combines with J gene TRBJ2-3; 14 bases agree with TRBD2. The CDR3 spans 18 residues. The V segment lost 2 bases and the J segment 6 bases; nucleotides outside the gene matches: 11. The germline gives CDR1 SGDLS, CDR2 YYNGEE. DNA for the CDR3: TGTGCCAGCAGCGTCCTGGGACTAGCGGGGGCCCCCCAGGATACGCAGTATTTT. It codes for CASSVLGLAGAPQDTQYF.

The rearrangement joins TRBV7-3 to TRBJ1-1, with D perhaps TRBD1 (6 bases). Germline V gene data show CDR1 as SGHTA and CDR2 as FQGTGA. Trimming removed 5 bases at V and 4 bases at J, with 14 bases between. CDR3 length: 14 amino acids. The CDR3 nucleotides are TGTGCCAGCAGCGCGTCCGGGGGGCCCACTGAAGCTTTCTTT. Translation: CASSASGGPTEAFF.

The chain employs TRBV9 and TRBJ1-3; D is ambiguous. The CDR3 length is 15 residues. CDR1 and CDR2 from the germline V gene are SGDLS and YYNGEE. Trimming removed 0 bases from V and 0 bases from J, with 7 bases in between. The CDR3 DNA sequence: TGTGCCAGCAGCGTAGCGGACTACTCTGGAAACACCATATATTTT. It yields the protein CASSVADYSGNTIYF.

The J gene is TRBJ1-1, the V gene TRBV2; 9 bases are a match to TRBD1. The V segment lost 7 bases and the J segment 0 bases; nucleotides outside the gene matches: 6. The CDR3 is made up of 15 amino acids. From germline, CDR1 is SNHLY and CDR2 FYNNEI. CDR3 amino acids: CASNVDRGVNTEAFF. DNA for the CDR3: TGTGCCAGCAACGTAGACAGGGGGGTGAACACTGAAGCTTTCTTT.

This sequence joins TRBV5-6 and TRBJ2-7, with 8 bases identical to TRBD1. The V and J ends lost 1 base and 1 base, in that order; junction bases with no gene match: 10. The germline V gene has CDR1 SGHDT and CDR2 YYEEEE. The CDR3 has 17 residues. In DNA, the CDR3 is TGTGCCAGCAGCTTGAATATGGGACAGGACGTATCCTACGAGCAGTACTTC. Encoded protein: CASSLNMGQDVSYEQYF.

The chain is built from TRBV4-1 and TRBJ2-5, with 9 bases matching TRBD2. The V gene end was trimmed by 5 bases and the J gene end by 3 bases; junction bases not matched to a gene: 10. The CDR3 has 16 amino acids. Germline V gene lookup returns CDR1 MGHRA and CDR2 YSYEKL. The CDR3, as DNA: TGCGCCAGCAGCTCCAGCCTAGCGGGGATCGAAGAGACCCAGTACTTC. It specifies CASSSSLAGIEETQYF.

The rearrangement links TRBV18 to TRBJ1-4, with TRBD1 matching 8 bases. The germline gives CDR1 KGHSH, CDR2 LQKENI. This CDR3 is built from 15 residues. The junction had 3 bases not matched to a gene; V was cut back by 1 base and J by 5 bases. The CDR3 DNA is TGTGCCAGCTCACCACTAGGACAGGGCAATGAAAAACTGTTTTTT. As protein: CASSPLGQGNEKLFF.

V is TRBV30 and J is TRBJ1-1, with D unresolved. The CDR3 runs to 11 residues. V was shortened by 0 bases and J by 8 bases, with 7 bases between the two germline ends. Per the germline V gene, CDR1 is GTSNPN and CDR2 is SVGIG (reference sequence). The CDR3 sequence is CAWSVQTEAFF. The CDR3 DNA reads as TGTGCCTGGAGTGTCCAGACAGAAGCTTTCTTT.

J is TRBJ1-3 and V is TRBV4-3, with a weak D call TRBD1 (6 bases). This CDR3 has 17 residues. Germline V CDR1 and CDR2: LGHNA, YSLEER. V was pared by 1 base and J by 1 base, with 14 bases between. CDR3 nucleotides: TGCGCCAGCAGCCAAGCCCCTGACAGGCTGTCTGGAAACACCATATATTTT. Amino acids: CASSQAPDRLSGNTIYF.

The chain uses TRBV7-2 and TRBJ2-3; maybe TRBD1 (6 bases). CDR1 and CDR2 (germline): SGHTA, FQGNSA. Trimming shortened V by 5 bases and J by 0 bases, and 15 bases separated the two germline ends. The CDR3 runs to 16 residues. The CDR3 sequence: CASSARRGPSTDTQYF. The CDR3 coding sequence is TGTGCCAGCAGCGCCCGCAGGGGACCCAGCACAGATACGCAGTATTTT.

This clone was recorded a few times. The CDR3 bases are TGTGCCAGCAGCGGCGGGTCCTATAATTCACCCCTCCACTTT. Its translation: CASSGGSYNSPLHF. V is TRBV9 and J is TRBJ1-6; D unresolved. The length of the CDR3 is 14 residues. V lost 3 bases and J lost 1, with 5 bases in between. The germline V gene encodes CDR1 SGDLS and CDR2 YYNGEE.

A few counts support this clone. The chain has TRBV7-9 and TRBJ2-3; 7 bases map to TRBD1. CDR3 size: 15 residues. Trimming at V came to 5 bases and at J to 0 bases, leaving 5 bases not matched to a gene. Per germline, CDR1 SEHNR and CDR2 FQNEAQ (reference sequence). This CDR3 is CASSSPGQSTDTQYF. The CDR3 DNA reads as TGTGCCAGCAGCAGCCCGGGACAGAGCACAGATACGCAGTATTTT.

The rearrangement uses TRBV28 and TRBJ1-2, with D possibly TRBD1 on 5 matching bases. The CDR3 is made up of 14 amino acids. Germline loops: CDR1 MDHEN, CDR2 SYDVKM. V lost 2 bases and J 0 bases, leaving 7 bases between the germline ends. The CDR3 nucleotides are TGTGCCAGCAGTTTAGTAGGGGCTAACTATGGCTACACCTTC. Translating gives CASSLVGANYGYTF.

This chain uses TRBV19 with TRBJ1-4; D is possibly TRBD1 (6 bases). Germline CDR1 reads LNHDA; CDR2 reads SQIVND (reference sequence). The CDR3 spans 16 residues. Between the trimmed V and J ends, which lost 4 bases and 0 bases, there was a span of 12 bases. The CDR3 coding sequence is TGTGCCAGTAGTACGACAGGTCCACCAACTAATGAAAAACTGTTTTTT. Translating it yields CASSTTGPPTNEKLFF.

This sequence joins TRBV14 and TRBJ2-3, with 7 bases that match TRBD1. CDR1 and CDR2 from the germline V gene are SGHDN and FVKESK. CDR3 length: 14 residues. With V trimmed by 6 bases and J by 2 bases, 5 bases remained unmatched. CDR3 loop: CASRDRANTDTQYF. In nucleotides, the CDR3 is TGTGCCAGCAGAGACAGGGCAAACACAGATACGCAGTATTTT. The whole variable domain, filled in from reference TRBV14 and TRBJ2-3, reads EAGVTQFPSHSVIEKGQTVTLRCDPISGHDNLYWYRRVMGKEIKFLLHFVKESKQDESGMPNNRFLAERTGGTYSTLKVQPAELEDSGVYFCASRDRANTDTQYFGPGTRLTVL.

The rearrangement links TRBV9 to TRBJ2-2, with D unresolved. The CDR3 is 12 amino acids. Germline lookup yields CDR1 SGDLS and CDR2 YYNGEE. V was clipped by 3 bases and J by 5 bases, with 5 bases between them. CDR3 sequence (DNA): TGTGCCAGCAGCGGAACTACCGGGGAGCTGTTTTTT. This codes for CASSGTTGELFF.

This chain joins TRBV9 and TRBJ1-5, with 11 bases fitting TRBD1. Germline loops: CDR1 SGDLS, CDR2 YYNGEE. The CDR3 is made up of 15 amino acids. V shed 3 bases and J 6 bases; nucleotides not matched to a gene: 5. For the CDR3, the DNA is TGTGCCAGCAGCGCCGGGACAGGGGGGGGTCAGCCCCAGCATTTT. Its translation is CASSAGTGGGQPQHF.